This T cell receptor beta chain originates from a study of Tregs in tolerant kidney transplant recipients. Germline V lookup: CDR1 SGHAT, CDR2 FQNNGV. The CDR3 extends over 15 amino acids. V was trimmed by 1 base and J by 1 base, leaving 10 bases between them. Clones were read by immunoSEQ multiplex PCR, and TCRdb kept only the in-frame ones, dropping some. The repertoire has 70,000 to 95,000 clones, 91% of them found once; the top ten carry 0.34%. The V gene is TRBV11-2, the J gene TRBJ2-5, with D tentatively TRBD1 (5 bases). The sequence was collected from a human donor who received a combined kidney and bone marrow transplant. The sample here was Tregs from blood, taken before the transplant. The DNA for the CDR3 is TGTGCCAGCAGCTTAGGGGGCAGGGCCCAAGAGACCCAGTACTTC. Translated, it gives CASSLGGRAQETQYF.